This T cell receptor (beta chain) emerged from a study of T cells after yellow fever vaccination. Study-wide points: High-abundance clonotypes from the bulk population could contaminate FACS-sorted repertoires.

As concerns this clonotype: Its antigen is still unknown.

Making TCR cDNA involved 5'RACE template switching, which added UMIs and a universal primer site. TCRdb ran MiXCR on the 5' RACE reads and lists one entry per CDR3 protein. This table has 450,000 to 550,000 distinct CDR3 sequences, 15% to 20% appearing once. This CDR3 has 15 amino acids. V shed 6 bases and J 2 bases; nucleotides not matched to a gene: 8. The germline V gene encodes CDR1 LGHDT and CDR2 YNNKEL (reference sequence). This clonotype originated in a man in his thirties or forties who received the YFV17D yellow fever vaccine. The chain couples TRBV3-1 to TRBJ2-3, with TRBD2 matching 7 bases. The specimen comprised PBMCs, sampled 15 days after the yellow fever booster vaccination. CDR3 in amino acids: CASRAGGSYTDTQYF. In nucleotides, the CDR3 is TGTGCCAGCAGGGCGGGCGGGAGCTACACAGATACGCAGTATTTT.